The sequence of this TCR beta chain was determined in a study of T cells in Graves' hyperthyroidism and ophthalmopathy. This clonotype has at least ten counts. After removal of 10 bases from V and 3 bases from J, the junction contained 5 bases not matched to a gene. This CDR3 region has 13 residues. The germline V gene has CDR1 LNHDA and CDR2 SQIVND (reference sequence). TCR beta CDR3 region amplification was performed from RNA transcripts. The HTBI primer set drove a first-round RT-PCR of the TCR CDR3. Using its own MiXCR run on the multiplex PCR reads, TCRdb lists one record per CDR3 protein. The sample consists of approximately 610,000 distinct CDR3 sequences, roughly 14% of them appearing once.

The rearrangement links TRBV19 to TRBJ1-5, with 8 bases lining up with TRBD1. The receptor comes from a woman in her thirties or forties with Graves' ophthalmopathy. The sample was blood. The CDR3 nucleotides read TGTGCCACCCGGGACAGGCACAATCAGCCCCAGCATTTT. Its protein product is CATRDRHNQPQHF. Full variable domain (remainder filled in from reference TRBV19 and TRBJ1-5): DGGITQSPKYLFRKEGQNVTLSCEQNLNHDAMYWYRQDPGQGLRLIYYSQIVNDFQKGDIAEGYSVSREKKESFPLTVTSAQKNPTAFYLCATRDRHNQPQHFGDGTRLSIL.